This T cell receptor beta chain was observed in a study of cytomegalovirus exposure and HLA in healthy donors. At the level of the study: The Caucasian-associated ancestry cluster held under 90% of roughly 400 genotyped donors. Study-wide results and caveats: Later analysis identified several of the most significant clusters that appeared linked to common viral pathogens.

There are a few counts of this clone. Antigen specificity is unknown. Germline values: CDR1 SGHNT, CDR2 YYREEE (reference sequence). This CDR3 is built from 14 residues. V was pared by 2 bases and J by 4 bases, with 5 bases of the junction left unmatched. PCR amplification relied on 60 Vbeta primers (plus 13 Jbeta primers). TCRdb's copy holds only in-frame clones and misses some; the assay was immunoSEQ multiplex PCR. The data hold under 150,000 clones, with around three quarters observed a single time. V and J are TRBV5-4 and TRBJ1-1; 7 positions match TRBD1. The origin of this receptor is a woman between 45 and 65 years old in good health and CMV-seronegative. The material sequenced was PBMCs. The CDR3, as DNA: TGTGCCAGCAGCTTCGGGGCAGGGGGCACTGAAGCTTTCTTT. Translation: CASSFGAGGTEAFF. The variable domain in full, completed from reference TRBV5-4 and TRBJ1-1, reads ETGVTQSPTHLIKTRGQQVTLRCSSQSGHNTVSWYQQALGQGPQFIFQYYREEENGRGNFPPRFSGLQFPNYSSELNVNALELDDSALYLCASSFGAGGTEAFFGQGTRLTVV.